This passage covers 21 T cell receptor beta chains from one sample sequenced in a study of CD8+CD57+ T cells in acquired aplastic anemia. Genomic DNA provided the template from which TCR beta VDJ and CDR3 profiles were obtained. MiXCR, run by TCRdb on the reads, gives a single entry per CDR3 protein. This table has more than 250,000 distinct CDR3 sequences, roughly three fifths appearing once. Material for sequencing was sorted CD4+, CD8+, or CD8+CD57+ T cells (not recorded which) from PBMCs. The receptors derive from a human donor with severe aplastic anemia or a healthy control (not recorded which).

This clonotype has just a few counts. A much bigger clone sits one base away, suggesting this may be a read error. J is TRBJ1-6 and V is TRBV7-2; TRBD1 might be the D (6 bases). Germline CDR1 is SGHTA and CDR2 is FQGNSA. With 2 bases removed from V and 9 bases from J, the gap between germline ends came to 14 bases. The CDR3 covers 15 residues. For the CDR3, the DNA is TGTACCAGCAGCTTAAACCCCACAGGGTCTTCACCCCTCCACTTT. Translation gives CTSSLNPTGSSPLHF. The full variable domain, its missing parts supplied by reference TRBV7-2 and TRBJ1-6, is GAGVSQSPSNKVTEKGKDVELRCDPISGHTALYWYRQSLGQGLEFLIYFQGNSAPDKSGLPSDRFSAERTGGSVSTLTIQRTQQEDSAVYLCTSSLNPTGSSPLHFGNGTRLTVT.

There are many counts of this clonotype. CDR3 protein: CSAHPGQGKDSPLHF. DNA of the CDR3: TGCAGTGCTCATCCGGGACAGGGGAAAGATTCACCCCTCCACTTT. This chain connects TRBV20-1 to TRBJ1-6, with TRBD1 matching over 10 bases. Germline-derived CDR1 and CDR2 are DFQATT and SNEGSKA (reference sequence). This CDR3 contains 15 residues. V was pared by 5 bases and J by 8 bases, with 9 bases of the junction left unmatched.

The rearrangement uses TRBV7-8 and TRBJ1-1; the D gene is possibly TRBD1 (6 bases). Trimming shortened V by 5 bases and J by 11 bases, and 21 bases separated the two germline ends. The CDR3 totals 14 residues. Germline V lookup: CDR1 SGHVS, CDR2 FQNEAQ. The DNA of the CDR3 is TGTGCCAGCAGCCCCGGGGGCGGGGGGCGCAAGGCTTTCTTT. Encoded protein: CASSPGGGGRKAFF.

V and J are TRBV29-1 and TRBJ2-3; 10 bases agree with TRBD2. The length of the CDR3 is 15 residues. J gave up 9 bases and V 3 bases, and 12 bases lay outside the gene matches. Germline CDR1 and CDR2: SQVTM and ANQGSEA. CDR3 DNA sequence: TGCAGCGTTGAGCTGCTAGCGGGGGCCCCGTGGACGCAGTATTTT. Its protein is CSVELLAGAPWTQYF.

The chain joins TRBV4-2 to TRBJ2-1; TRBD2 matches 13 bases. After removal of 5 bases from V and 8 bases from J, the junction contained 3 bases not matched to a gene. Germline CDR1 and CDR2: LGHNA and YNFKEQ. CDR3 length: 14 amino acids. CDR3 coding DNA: TGTGCCAGCAGCAAGGGACTAGCGGGATATGAGCAGTTCTTC. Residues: CASSKGLAGYEQFF.

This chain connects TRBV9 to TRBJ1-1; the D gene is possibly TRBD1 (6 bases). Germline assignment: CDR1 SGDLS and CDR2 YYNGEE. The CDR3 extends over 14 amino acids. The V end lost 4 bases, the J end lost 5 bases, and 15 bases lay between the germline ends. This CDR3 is CASSLVEGGTEAFF. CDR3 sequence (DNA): TGTGCCAGCAGCTTGGTGGAAGGGGGTACTGAAGCTTTCTTT.

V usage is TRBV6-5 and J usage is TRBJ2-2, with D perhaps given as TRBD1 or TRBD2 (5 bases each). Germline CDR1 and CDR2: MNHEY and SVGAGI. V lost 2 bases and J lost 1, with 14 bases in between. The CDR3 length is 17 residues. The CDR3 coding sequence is TGTGCCAGCAGTTACAATGTAGGGGCGGGGAACACCGGGGAGCTGTTTTTT. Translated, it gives CASSYNVGAGNTGELFF.

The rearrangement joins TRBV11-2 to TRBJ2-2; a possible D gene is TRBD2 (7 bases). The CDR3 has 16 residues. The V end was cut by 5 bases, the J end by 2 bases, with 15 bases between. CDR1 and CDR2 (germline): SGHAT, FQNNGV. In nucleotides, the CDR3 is TGTGCCAGCAGCCGGGGGGCAGGAACTAACACCGGGGAGCTGTTTTTT. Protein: CASSRGAGTNTGELFF.

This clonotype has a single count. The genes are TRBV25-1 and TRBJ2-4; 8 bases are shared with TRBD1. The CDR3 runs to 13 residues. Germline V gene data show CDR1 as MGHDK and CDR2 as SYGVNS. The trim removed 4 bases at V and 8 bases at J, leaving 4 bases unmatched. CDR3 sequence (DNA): TGTGCCAGCAGTGCCGGACAGGGAGACATTCAGTACTTC. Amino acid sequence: CASSAGQGDIQYF. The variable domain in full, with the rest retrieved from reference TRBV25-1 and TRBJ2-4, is EADIYQTPRYLVIGTGKKITLECSQTMGHDKMYWYQQDPGMELHLIHYSYGVNSTEKGDLSSESTVSRIRTEHFPLTLESARPSHTSQYLCASSAGQGDIQYFGAGTRLSVL.

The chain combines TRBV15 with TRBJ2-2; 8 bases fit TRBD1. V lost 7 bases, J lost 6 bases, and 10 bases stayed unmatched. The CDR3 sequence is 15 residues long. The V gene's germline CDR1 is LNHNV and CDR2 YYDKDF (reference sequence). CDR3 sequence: CATNPDRVGSGELFF. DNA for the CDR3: TGTGCCACCAACCCGGACAGGGTGGGTTCCGGGGAGCTGTTTTTT.

The CDR3 coding sequence is TGCGCCAGCAGCTTGGAGGTAGGGGCGAGCACAGATACGCAGTATTTT. Translation: CASSLEVGASTDTQYF. The V gene is TRBV5-1, the J gene TRBJ2-3; D perhaps matches TRBD1 (5 bases). This CDR3 region has 16 residues. Germline CDR1 SGHRS, CDR2 YFSETQ. V was clipped by 0 bases and J by 0 bases, with 11 bases between them.

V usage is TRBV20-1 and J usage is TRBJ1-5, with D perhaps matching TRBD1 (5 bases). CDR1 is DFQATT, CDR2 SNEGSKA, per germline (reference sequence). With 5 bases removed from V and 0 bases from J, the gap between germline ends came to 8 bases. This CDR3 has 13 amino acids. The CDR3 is CSAGGNSNQPQHF. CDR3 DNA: TGCAGTGCTGGGGGAAATAGCAATCAGCCCCAGCATTTT.

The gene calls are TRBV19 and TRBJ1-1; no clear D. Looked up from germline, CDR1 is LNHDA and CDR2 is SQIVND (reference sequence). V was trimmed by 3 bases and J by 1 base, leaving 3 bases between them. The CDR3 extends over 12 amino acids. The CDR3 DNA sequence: TGTGCCAGTAGTATGGGGAACACTGAAGCTTTCTTT. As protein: CASSMGNTEAFF. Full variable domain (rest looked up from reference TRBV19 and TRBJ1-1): DGGITQSPKYLFRKEGQNVTLSCEQNLNHDAMYWYRQDPGQGLRLIYYSQIVNDFQKGDIAEGYSVSREKKESFPLTVTSAQKNPTAFYLCASSMGNTEAFFGQGTRLTVV.

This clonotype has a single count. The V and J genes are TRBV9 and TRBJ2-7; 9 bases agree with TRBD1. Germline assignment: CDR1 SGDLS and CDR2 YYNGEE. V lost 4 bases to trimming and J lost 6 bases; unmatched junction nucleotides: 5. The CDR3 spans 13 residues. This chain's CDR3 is CASSFGQGFEQYF. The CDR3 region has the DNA TGTGCCAGCAGCTTTGGACAGGGGTTCGAGCAGTACTTC.

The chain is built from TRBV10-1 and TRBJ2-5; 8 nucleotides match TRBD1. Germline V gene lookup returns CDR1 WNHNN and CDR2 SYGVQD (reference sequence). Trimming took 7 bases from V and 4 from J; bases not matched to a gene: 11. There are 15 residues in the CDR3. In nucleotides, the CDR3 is TGCGCCAGCATTAAGGACAGGGTTGAGTTAGAGACCCAGTACTTC. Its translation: CASIKDRVELETQYF.

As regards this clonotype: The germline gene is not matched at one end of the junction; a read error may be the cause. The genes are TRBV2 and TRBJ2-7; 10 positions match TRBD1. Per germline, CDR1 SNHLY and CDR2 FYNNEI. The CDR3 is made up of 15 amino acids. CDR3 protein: CATKLDGTGAYGQYF. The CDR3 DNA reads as TGTGCCACCAAACTGGATGGGACAGGGGCCTACGGGCAGTACTTC.

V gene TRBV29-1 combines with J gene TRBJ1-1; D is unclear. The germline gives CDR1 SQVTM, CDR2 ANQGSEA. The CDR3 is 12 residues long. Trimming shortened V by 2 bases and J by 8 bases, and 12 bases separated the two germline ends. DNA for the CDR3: TGCAGCGTTGAAAGGGCAGCGAGCGAAGCTTTCTTT. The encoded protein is CSVERAASEAFF. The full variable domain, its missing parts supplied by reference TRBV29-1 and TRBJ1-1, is SAVISQKPSRDICQRGTSLTIQCQVDSQVTMMFWYRQQPGQSLTLIATANQGSEATYESGFVIDKFPISRPNLTFSTLTVSNMSPEDSSIYLCSVERAASEAFFGQGTRLTVV.

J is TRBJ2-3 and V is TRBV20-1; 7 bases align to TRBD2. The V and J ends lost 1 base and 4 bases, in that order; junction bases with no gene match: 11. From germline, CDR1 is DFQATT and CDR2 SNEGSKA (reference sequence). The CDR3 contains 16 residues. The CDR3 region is CSARGRTRPSSDTQYF. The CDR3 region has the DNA TGCAGTGCTAGAGGTCGGACTAGGCCATCGTCAGATACGCAGTATTTT.

CDR3 sequence (DNA): TGTGCCAGCAGGGACAGGGGGCACAATGAGCAGTTCTTC. It encodes CASRDRGHNEQFF. This chain joins TRBV7-9 and TRBJ2-1; 11 bases match TRBD1. Per germline, CDR1 SEHNR and CDR2 FQNEAQ (reference sequence). J gave up 5 bases and V 6 bases, and 0 bases lay outside the gene matches. The CDR3 is 13 amino acids.

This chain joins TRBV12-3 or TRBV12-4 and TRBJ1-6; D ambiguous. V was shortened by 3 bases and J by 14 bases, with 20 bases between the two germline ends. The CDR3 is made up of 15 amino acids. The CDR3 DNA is TGTGCCAGCAGTTTCGGGTCCTACCGTGGCCAAGCCCTCCACTTT. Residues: CASSFGSYRGQALHF.

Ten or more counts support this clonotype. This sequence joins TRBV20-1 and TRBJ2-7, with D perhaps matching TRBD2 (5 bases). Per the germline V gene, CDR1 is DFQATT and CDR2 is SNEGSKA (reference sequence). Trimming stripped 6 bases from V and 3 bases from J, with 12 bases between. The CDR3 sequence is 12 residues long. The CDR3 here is CSAAEELYEQYF. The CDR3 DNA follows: TGCAGTGCGGCGGAGGAACTCTACGAGCAGTACTTC.